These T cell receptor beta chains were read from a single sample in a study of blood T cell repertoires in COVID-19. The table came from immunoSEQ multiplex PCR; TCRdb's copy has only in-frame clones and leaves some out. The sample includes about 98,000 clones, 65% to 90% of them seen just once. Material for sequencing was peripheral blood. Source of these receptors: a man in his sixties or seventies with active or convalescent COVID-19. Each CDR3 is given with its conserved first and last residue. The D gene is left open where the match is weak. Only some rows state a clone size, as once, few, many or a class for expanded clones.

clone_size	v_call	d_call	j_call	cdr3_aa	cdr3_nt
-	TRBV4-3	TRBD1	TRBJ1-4	CASSQRAGGKANEKLFF	TGCGCCAGCAGCCAACGGGCAGGGGGCAAGGCTAATGAAAAACTGTTTTTT
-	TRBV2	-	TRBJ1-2	CASRPPGGPNYGYTF	TGTGCCAGCAGACCCCCGGGGGGACCTAACTATGGCTACACCTTC
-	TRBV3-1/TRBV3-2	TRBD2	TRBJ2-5	CASSLKLAGGTSQETQYF	TGTGCCAGCAGCCTTAAGCTAGCGGGGGGCACATCCCAAGAGACCCAGTACTTC
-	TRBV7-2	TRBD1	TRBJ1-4	CASSPQGVAEKLFF	TGTGCCAGCAGCCCACAGGGGGTTGCAGAAAAACTGTTTTTT
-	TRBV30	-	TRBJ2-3	CAFERSLGSDTQYF	TGTGCCTTTGAGCGGTCTCTGGGTTCAGATACGCAGTATTTT
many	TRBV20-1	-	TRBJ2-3	CSASEVTRRFVDTQYF	TGCAGTGCTAGTGAGGTGACTCGTCGTTTTGTAGATACGCAGTATTTT
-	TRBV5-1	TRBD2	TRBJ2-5	CASSSGTSGETQYF	TGCGCCAGCAGCTCCGGGACTAGCGGAGAGACCCAGTACTTC
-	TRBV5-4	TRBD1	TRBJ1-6	CASSLGQGASPSPLHF	TGTGCCAGCAGCTTGGGGCAGGGGGCCTCCCCTTCACCCCTCCACTTT
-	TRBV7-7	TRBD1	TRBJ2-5	CASSHRQGTGETQYF	TGTGCTAGCAGCCATAGACAGGGGACGGGAGAGACCCAGTACTTC
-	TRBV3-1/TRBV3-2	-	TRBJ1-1	CASSQMRGAAFF	TGTGCCAGCAGCCAGATGCGGGGCGCGGCTTTCTTT
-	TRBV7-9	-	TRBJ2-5	CASSSTEQETQYF	TGTGCCAGCAGCTCCACAGAGCAAGAGACCCAGTACTTC
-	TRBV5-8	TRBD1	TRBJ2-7	CASTDANAGGSYEQYF	TGTGCCAGCACCGATGCCAATGCAGGGGGATCCTACGAGCAGTACTTC
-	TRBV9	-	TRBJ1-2	CASSAPYVYGYTF	TGTGCCAGCAGCGCTCCCTACGTTTATGGCTACACCTTC
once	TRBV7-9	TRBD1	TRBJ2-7	CASSLEDRGGYEQYF	TGTGCCAGCAGCTTAGAGGACAGGGGAGGGTACGAGCAGTACTTC